This record concerns one TCR beta chain sequence. Its antigen is unidentified. This sample is drawn from a study of shared clonotypes between healthy human individuals. Looking at the study overall: Donor composition was two women and three men, aged 18 to 49. Three plates each covered CD4 naive and memory; CD8 naive two, CD8 memory one. Study-wide results and limits: On the whole, naive subsets had larger estimated richness than memory subsets had. Naive CD4 clonotypes overlapped across several donors at around 5%.

Sequencing was performed with immunoSEQ multiplex PCR; in TCRdb, only in-frame clones are kept and a portion is missing. The sample has more than 2 million clones, around 95% seen once. Source material: naive CD4+ T cells sorted from blood. Indicated subset: CD45RA+ positively selected. The TCR sequence derives from a man aged 18 to 30 in good health.

CDR3 protein: CASQNSYEQYF. The CDR3 DNA reads TGTGCCAGTCAAAACAGCTACGAGCAGTACTTC. The chain combines TRBV6-5 with TRBJ2-7; D is uncertain. The germline CDR1 and CDR2 sequences are MNHEY and SVGAGI. Trimming pared 9 bases from V and 3 bases from J, leaving 9 bases between. The CDR3 has 11 amino acids.